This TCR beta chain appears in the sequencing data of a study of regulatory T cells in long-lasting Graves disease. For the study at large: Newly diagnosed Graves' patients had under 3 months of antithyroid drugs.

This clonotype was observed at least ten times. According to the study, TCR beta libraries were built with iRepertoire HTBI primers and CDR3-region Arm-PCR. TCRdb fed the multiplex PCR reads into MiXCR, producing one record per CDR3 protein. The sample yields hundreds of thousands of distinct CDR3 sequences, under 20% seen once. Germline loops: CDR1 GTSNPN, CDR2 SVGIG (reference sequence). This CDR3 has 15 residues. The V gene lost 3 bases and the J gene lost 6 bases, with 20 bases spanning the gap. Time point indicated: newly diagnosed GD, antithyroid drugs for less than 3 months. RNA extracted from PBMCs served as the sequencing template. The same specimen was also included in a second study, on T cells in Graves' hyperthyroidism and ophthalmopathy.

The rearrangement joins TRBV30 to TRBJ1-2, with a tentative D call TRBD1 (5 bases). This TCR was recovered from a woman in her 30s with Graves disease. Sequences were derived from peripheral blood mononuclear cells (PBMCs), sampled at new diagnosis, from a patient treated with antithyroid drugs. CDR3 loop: CAWRGKGPTVNGYTF. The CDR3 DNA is TGTGCCTGGAGGGGAAAGGGGCCTACCGTGAATGGCTACACCTTC. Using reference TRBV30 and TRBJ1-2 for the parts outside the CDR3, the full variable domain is SQTIHQWPATLVQPVGSPLSLECTVEGTSNPNLYWYRQAAGRGLQLLFYSVGIGQISSEVPQNLSASRPQDRQFILSSKKLLLSDSGFYLCAWRGKGPTVNGYTFGSGTRLTVV.